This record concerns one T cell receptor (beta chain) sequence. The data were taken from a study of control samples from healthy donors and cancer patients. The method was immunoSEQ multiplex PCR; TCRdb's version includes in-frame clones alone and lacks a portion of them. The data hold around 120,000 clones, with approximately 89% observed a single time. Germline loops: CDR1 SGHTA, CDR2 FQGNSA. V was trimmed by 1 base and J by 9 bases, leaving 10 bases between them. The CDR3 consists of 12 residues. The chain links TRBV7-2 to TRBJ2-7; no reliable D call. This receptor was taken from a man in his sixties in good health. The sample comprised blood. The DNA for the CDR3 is TGTGCCAGCAGCTTAGAACCCCTCAGGCAGTACTTC. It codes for CASSLEPLRQYF.